This note documents a single T cell receptor (beta chain) sequence. A junction boundary mismatches the germline segment, possibly from a read error. The data were obtained in a study of blood T cell repertoires in COVID-19. Study context: Collection of acute and convalescent COVID-19 samples took place in the United States, Italy and Spain. PBMCs, B-cell-depleted T cells, or T cells were the source of the cDNA or gDNA that made up the material.

In the original analysis: Amplification from reference gene primers served as the basis for estimated nucleated cell counts. Clones were read by immunoSEQ multiplex PCR, and TCRdb kept only the in-frame ones, dropping some. The V and J calls and the clone size are those of that table, but D and trimming were determined from the DNA. The table shows under 300,000 clones, with roughly 80% occurring only once. Germline CDR1 reads SSHAT; CDR2 reads FNYEAQ (reference sequence). CDR3 size: 18 residues. The sequenced sample was peripheral blood. The chain couples TRBV7-7 to TRBJ1-1; possibly TRBD1 for D (6 bases). The source of this sequence is a woman older than 75 with acute or convalescent COVID-19. CDR3 nucleotides: TGTGCTAGCAGCTGCCGGGTACAGGGTCTTTCCCTTAACACTGAAGCTTTCTTT. Amino acid sequence: CASSCRVQGLSLNTEAFF.